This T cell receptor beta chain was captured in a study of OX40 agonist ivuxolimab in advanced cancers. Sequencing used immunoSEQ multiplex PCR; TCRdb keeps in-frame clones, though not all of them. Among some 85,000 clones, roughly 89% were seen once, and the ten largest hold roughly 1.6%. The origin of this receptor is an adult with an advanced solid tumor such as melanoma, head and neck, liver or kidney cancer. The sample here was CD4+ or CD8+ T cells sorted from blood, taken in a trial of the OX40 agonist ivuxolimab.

The CDR3 is CASSESGRVGQPQHF. The CDR3 DNA follows: TGTGCCAGCAGTGAATCCGGAAGGGTCGGTCAGCCCCAGCATTTT. The chain combines TRBV2 with TRBJ1-5, with D hard to call. In germline, CDR1 is SNHLY, CDR2 FYNNEI. This CDR3 has 15 residues. Between the trimmed V and J ends, which lost 2 bases and 6 bases, there was a span of 14 bases.